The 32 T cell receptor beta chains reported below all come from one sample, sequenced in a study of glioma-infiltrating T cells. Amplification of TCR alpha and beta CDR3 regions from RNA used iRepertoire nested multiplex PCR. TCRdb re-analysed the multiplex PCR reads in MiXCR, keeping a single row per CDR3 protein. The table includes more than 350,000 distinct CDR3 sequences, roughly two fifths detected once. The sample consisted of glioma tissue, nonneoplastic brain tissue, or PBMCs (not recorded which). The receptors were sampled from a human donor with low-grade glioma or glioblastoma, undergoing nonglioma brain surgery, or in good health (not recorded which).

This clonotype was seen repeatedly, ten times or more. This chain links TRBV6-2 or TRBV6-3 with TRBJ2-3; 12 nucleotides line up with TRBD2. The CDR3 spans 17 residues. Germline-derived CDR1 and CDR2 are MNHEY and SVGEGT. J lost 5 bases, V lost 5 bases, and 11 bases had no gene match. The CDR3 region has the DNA TGTGCCAGCAGTCCCAACCTAGCGGGAGGGCCGGGAGATACGCAGTATTTT. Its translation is CASSPNLAGGPGDTQYF.

The CDR3 reads CASNGFWTGVSGEQYF. CDR3 nucleotide sequence: TGTGCCAGCAACGGATTCTGGACAGGGGTCTCTGGAGAGCAGTACTTC. The rearrangement joins TRBV6-2 or TRBV6-3 to TRBJ2-7; 9 bases fit TRBD1. This CDR3 spans 16 amino acids. V trimming: 7 bases; J trimming: 7 bases; junction bases outside the gene matches: 17. The V gene's germline CDR1 is MNHEY and CDR2 SVGEGT.

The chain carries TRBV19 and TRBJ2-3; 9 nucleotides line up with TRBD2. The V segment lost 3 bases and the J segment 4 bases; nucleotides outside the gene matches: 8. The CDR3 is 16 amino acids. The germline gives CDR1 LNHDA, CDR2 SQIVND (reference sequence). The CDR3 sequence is CASSMRVVAGADTQYF. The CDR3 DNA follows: TGTGCCAGTAGTATGCGAGTGGTAGCGGGAGCAGATACGCAGTATTTT.

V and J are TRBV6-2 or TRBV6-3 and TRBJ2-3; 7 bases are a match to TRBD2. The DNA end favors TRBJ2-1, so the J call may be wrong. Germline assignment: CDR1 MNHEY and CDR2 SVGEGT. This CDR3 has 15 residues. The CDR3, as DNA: TGTGCCAGCAGTTACGGGGGGGAGGGAAACAATGAGCAGTTCTTC. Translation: CASSYGGEGNNEQFF.

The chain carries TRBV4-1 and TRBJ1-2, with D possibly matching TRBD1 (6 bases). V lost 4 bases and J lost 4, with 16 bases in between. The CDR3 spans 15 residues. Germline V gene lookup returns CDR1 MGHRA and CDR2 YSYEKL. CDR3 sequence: CASSLHRGGFYGYTF. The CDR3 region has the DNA TGCGCCAGCAGCCTTCACCGTGGGGGCTTCTATGGCTACACCTTC.

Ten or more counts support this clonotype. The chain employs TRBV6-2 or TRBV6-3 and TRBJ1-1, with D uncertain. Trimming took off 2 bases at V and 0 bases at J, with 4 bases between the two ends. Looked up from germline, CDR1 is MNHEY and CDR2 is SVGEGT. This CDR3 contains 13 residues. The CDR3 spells CASSYVVNTEAFF. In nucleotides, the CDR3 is TGTGCCAGCAGTTACGTCGTGAACACTGAAGCTTTCTTT.

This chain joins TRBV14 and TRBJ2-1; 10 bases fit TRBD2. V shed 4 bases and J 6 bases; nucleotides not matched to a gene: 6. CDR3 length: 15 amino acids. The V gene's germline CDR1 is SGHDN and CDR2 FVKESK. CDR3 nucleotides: TGTGCCAGCAGCCCTCCGGGACTAGCGAGCAATGAGCAGTTCTTC. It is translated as CASSPPGLASNEQFF.

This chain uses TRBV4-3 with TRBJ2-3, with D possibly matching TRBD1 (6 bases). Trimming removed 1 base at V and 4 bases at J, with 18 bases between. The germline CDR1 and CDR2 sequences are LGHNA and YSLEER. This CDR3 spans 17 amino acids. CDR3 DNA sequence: TGCGCCAGCAGCCAAGTATTGGCAGGGGCGTTGGCAGATACGCAGTATTTT. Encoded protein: CASSQVLAGALADTQYF.

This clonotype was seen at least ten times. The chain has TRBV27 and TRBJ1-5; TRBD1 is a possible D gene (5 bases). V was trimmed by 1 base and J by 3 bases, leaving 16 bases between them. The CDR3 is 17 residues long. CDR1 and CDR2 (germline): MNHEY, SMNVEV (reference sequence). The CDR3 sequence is CASSLYGAQAFNQPQHF. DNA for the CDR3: TGTGCCAGCAGTTTATACGGGGCACAGGCCTTCAATCAGCCCCAGCATTTT.

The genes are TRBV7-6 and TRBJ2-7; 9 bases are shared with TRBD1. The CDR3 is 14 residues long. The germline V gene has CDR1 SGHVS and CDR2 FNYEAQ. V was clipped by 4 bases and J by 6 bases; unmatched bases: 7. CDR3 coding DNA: TGTGCCAGCAGCTCACCGGGACAGGGAGGCGAGCAGTACTTC. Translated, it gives CASSSPGQGGEQYF.

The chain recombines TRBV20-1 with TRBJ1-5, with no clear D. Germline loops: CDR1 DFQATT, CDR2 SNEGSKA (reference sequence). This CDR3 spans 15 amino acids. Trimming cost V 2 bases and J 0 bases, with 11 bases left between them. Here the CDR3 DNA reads TGCAGTGCTAGAAGACCCGGGCTTAGCAATCAGCCCCAGCATTTT. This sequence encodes CSARRPGLSNQPQHF.

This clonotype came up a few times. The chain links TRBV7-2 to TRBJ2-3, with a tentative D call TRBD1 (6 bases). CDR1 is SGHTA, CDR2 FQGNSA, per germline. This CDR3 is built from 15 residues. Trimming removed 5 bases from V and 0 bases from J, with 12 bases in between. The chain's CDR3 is CASSQNQGSTDTQYF. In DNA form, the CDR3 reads TGTGCCAGCAGCCAGAACCAGGGGAGCACAGATACGCAGTATTTT.

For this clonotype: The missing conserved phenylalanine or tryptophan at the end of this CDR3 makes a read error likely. This chain's CDR3 is CSANIQGKHGYTI. The DNA of the CDR3 is TGCAGTGCTAATATACAGGGGAAGCATGGCTACACCATC. The V and J genes are TRBV20-1 and TRBJ1-2; 7 positions match TRBD1. CDR1 and CDR2 from the germline V gene are DFQATT and SNEGSKA (reference sequence). Losses at the gene ends were 4 bases for V and 6 bases for J; bases not matched to a gene: 8. CDR3 length: 13 residues.

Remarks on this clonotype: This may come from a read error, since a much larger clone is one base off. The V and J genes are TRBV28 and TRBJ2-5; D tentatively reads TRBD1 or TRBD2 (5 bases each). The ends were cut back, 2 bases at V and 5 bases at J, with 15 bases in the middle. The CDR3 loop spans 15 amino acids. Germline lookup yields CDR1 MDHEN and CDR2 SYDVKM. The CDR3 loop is CASSLRDRRVETQYF. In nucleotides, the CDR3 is TGTGCCAGCAGTTTACGGGACCGACGGGTGGAGACCCAGTACTTC.

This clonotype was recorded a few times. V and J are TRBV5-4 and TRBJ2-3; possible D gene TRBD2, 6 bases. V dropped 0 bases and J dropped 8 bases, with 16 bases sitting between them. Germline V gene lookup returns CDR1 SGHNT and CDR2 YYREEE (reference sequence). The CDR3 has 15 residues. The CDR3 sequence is CASSLAVGSAGTQYF. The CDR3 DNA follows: TGTGCCAGCAGCTTGGCCGTCGGGAGCGCTGGTACGCAGTATTTT.

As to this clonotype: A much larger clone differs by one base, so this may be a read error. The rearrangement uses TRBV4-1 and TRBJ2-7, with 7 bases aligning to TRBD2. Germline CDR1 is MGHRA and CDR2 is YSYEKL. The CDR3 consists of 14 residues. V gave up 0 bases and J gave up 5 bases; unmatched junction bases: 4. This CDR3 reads CASSQDLTSDEQYF. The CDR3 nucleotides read TGCGCCAGCAGCCAAGATCTCACTAGCGACGAGCAGTACTTC.

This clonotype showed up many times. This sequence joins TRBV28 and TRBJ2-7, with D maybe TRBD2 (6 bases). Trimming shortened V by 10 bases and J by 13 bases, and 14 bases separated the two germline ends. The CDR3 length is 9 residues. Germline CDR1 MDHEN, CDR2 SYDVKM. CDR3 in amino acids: CANYGGNYF. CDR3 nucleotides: TGTGCCAACTATGGGGGGAACTACTTC.

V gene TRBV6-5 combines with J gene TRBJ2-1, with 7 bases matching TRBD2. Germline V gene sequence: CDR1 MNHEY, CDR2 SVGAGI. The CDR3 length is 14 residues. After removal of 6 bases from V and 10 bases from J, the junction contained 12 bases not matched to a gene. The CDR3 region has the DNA TGTGCCAGCAGATACCCCGGGGGGAGGGTGGAGCAGTTCTTC. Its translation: CASRYPGGRVEQFF.

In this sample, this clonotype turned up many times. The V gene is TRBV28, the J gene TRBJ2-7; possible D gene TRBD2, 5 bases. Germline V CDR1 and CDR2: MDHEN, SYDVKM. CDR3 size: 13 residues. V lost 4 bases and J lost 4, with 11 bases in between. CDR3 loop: CASSSGLGYEQYF. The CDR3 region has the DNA TGTGCCAGCAGTTCCGGACTTGGATACGAGCAGTACTTC. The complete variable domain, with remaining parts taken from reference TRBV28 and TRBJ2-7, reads DVKVTQSSRYLVKRTGEKVFLECVQDMDHENMFWYRQDPGLGLRLIYFSYDVKMKEKGDIPEGYSVSREKKERFSLILESASTNQTSMYLCASSSGLGYEQYFGPGTRLTVT.

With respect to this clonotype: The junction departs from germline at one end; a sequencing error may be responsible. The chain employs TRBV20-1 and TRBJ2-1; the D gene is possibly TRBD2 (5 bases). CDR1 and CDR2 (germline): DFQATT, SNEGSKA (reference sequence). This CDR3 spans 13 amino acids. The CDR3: CSAPQRLYNERFF. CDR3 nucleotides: TGCAGTGCCCCTCAGCGGCTATACAATGAGCGGTTCTTC.

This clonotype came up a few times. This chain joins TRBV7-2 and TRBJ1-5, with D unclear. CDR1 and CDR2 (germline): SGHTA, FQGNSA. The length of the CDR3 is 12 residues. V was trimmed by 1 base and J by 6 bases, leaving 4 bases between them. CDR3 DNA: TGTGCCAGCAGCTTAGGATCTCAGCCCCAGCATTTT. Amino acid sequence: CASSLGSQPQHF.

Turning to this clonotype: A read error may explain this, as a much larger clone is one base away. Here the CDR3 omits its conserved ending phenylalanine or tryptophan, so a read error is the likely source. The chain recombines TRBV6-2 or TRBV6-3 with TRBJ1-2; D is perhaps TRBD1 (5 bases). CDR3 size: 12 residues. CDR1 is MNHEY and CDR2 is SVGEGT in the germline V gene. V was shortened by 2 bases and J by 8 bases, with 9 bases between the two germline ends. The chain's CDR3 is CASSYLQGGYTL. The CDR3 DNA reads TGTGCCAGCAGTTACCTTCAGGGAGGCTACACCCTC.

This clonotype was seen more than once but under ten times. The chain's CDR3 is CSATTRDGNNEKLFF. The CDR3 DNA sequence: TGCAGTGCCACAACCCGGGACGGAAATAATGAAAAACTGTTTTTT. This chain uses TRBV20-1 with TRBJ1-4; D is possibly TRBD1 (5 bases). Trimming pared 6 bases from V and 4 bases from J, leaving 18 bases between. The CDR3 is made up of 15 amino acids. Germline V gene sequence: CDR1 DFQATT, CDR2 SNEGSKA (reference sequence).

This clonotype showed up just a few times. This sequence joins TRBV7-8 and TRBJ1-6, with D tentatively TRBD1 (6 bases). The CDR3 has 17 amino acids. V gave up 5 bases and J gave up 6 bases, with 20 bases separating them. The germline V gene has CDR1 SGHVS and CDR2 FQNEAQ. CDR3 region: CASSVLDRPYPNSPLHF. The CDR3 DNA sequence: TGTGCCAGCAGCGTACTCGACAGGCCCTATCCTAATTCACCCCTCCACTTT.

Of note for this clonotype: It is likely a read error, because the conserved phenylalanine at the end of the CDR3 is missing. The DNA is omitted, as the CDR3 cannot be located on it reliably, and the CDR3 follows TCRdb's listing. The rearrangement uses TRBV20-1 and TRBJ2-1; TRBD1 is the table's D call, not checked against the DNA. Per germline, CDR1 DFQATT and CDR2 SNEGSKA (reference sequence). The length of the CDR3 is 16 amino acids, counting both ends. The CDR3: CSARPPGTPFYNERFL.

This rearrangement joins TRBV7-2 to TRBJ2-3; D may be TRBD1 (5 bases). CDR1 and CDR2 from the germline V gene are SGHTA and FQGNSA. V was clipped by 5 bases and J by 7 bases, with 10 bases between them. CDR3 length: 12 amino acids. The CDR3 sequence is CASSPDSHTQYF. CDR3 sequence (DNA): TGTGCCAGCAGCCCAGACAGTCATACGCAGTATTTT.

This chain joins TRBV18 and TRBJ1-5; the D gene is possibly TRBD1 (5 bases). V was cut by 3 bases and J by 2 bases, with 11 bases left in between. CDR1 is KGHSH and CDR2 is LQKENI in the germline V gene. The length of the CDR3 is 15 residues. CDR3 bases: TGTGCCAGCTCACCGGGGGATGCGGGCAATCAGCCCCAGCATTTT. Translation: CASSPGDAGNQPQHF.

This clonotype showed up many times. The CDR3 reads CASRPGTSGKNIQYF. The CDR3 DNA reads TGTGCCAGCAGGCCCGGGACATCGGGCAAAAACATTCAGTACTTC. The rearrangement uses TRBV28 and TRBJ2-4; TRBD1 is a possible D gene (6 bases). CDR1 is MDHEN and CDR2 is SYDVKM in the germline V gene. The CDR3 contains 15 residues. Deletions cut 6 bases from V and 3 bases from J, with 15 bases between.

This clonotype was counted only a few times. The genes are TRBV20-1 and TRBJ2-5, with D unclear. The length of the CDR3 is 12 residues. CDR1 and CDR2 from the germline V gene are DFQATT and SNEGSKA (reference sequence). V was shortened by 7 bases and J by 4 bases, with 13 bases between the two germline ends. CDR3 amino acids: CSVSVPSETQYF. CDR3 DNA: TGCAGTGTTTCAGTTCCGTCAGAGACCCAGTACTTC.

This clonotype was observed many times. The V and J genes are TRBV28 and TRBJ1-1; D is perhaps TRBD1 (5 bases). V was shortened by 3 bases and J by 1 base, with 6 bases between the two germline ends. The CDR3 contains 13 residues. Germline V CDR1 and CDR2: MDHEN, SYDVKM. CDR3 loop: CASSLGQNTEAFF. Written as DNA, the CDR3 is TGTGCCAGCAGTTTGGGGCAGAACACTGAAGCTTTCTTT.

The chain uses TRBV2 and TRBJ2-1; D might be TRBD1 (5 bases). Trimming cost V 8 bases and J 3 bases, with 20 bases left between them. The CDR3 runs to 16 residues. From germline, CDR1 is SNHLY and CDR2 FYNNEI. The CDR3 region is CASPKGARSGYNEQFF. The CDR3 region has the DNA TGTGCCAGCCCCAAAGGGGCTAGGTCGGGCTACAATGAGCAGTTCTTC.

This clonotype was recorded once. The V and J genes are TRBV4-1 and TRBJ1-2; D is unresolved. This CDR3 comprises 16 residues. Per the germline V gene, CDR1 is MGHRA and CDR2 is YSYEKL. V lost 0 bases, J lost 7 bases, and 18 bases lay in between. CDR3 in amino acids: CASSQDRTALFFGYTF. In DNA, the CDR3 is TGCGCCAGCAGCCAAGATAGAACAGCCCTGTTCTTTGGCTACACCTTC.